These T cell receptor beta chains were read from a single sample in a study of cytomegalovirus exposure and HLA in healthy donors. Assay: immunoSEQ multiplex PCR; the TCRdb copy retains only in-frame clones and omits some. The table shows approximately 69,000 clones, with around 74% occurring only once. The sample comprised PBMCs. The receptors were sampled from a woman in her 30s in good health and CMV-seropositive. The CDR3 runs from the conserved cysteine through the conserved F or W. The order of the fields is J gene, V gene, CDR3 protein.

J gene: TRBJ2-7; V gene: TRBV30; CDR3 protein: CAWAGTGSSYEQYF
J gene: TRBJ2-7; V gene: TRBV29-1; CDR3 protein: CSVGPRQGAYEQYF
J gene: TRBJ2-1; V gene: TRBV7-2; CDR3 protein: CASSPKSGYYNEQFF
J gene: TRBJ2-2; V gene: TRBV7-9; CDR3 protein: CASSRTGEAGELFF
J gene: TRBJ1-1; V gene: TRBV30; CDR3 protein: CASSGYTEAFF
J gene: TRBJ2-7; V gene: TRBV6-5; CDR3 protein: CASRKGQWASYEQYF
J gene: TRBJ1-1; V gene: TRBV4-1; CDR3 protein: CASGGMNTEAFF
J gene: TRBJ2-1; V gene: TRBV29-1; CDR3 protein: CSVEERERYNEQFF
J gene: TRBJ1-2; V gene: TRBV6-6; CDR3 protein: CASSYIGQGNYGYTF
J gene: TRBJ2-1; V gene: TRBV2; CDR3 protein: CASSEAGGVSYNEQFF
J gene: TRBJ1-1; V gene: TRBV5-8; CDR3 protein: CASSLGRGNTEAFF
J gene: TRBJ1-2; V gene: TRBV29-1; CDR3 protein: CSALQTGGNYGYTF
J gene: TRBJ1-3; V gene: TRBV9; CDR3 protein: CASSRRGDRAQSSGNTIYF
J gene: TRBJ1-4; V gene: TRBV4-2; CDR3 protein: CASSDATRLLVDNEKLFF
J gene: TRBJ2-5; V gene: TRBV29-1; CDR3 protein: CSVDRLSRQETQYF
J gene: TRBJ1-2; V gene: TRBV21-1; CDR3 protein: CAITGRVPYTF
J gene: TRBJ2-7; V gene: TRBV28; CDR3 protein: CASSDLGTSSHEQYF
J gene: TRBJ1-4; V gene: TRBV29-1; CDR3 protein: CSVIQVHNEQLFF
J gene: TRBJ1-2; V gene: TRBV6-1; CDR3 protein: CASTLGQPTNYGYTF
J gene: TRBJ2-5; V gene: TRBV14; CDR3 protein: CASSQYRGEKLGETQYF
J gene: TRBJ1-1; V gene: TRBV4-2; CDR3 protein: CASSQESRPEAFF
J gene: TRBJ1-2; V gene: TRBV28; CDR3 protein: CASRTGSNYGYTF
J gene: TRBJ2-1; V gene: TRBV6-1; CDR3 protein: CASSEVVARSEQFF
J gene: TRBJ2-7; V gene: TRBV2; CDR3 protein: CASSSGQGFSAYEQYF
J gene: TRBJ2-7; V gene: TRBV4-2; CDR3 protein: CASSQDISGASSYEQYF
J gene: TRBJ1-6; V gene: TRBV5-6; CDR3 protein: CASSLYNSPLHF
J gene: TRBJ1-2; V gene: TRBV7-2; CDR3 protein: CASSSERLYGYTF
J gene: TRBJ1-2; V gene: TRBV6-5; CDR3 protein: CASSPLRILYGYTF
J gene: TRBJ2-4; V gene: TRBV21-1; CDR3 protein: CASSKALGDRAKNIQYF
J gene: TRBJ1-1; V gene: TRBV27; CDR3 protein: CASSLRGIMNTEAFF
J gene: TRBJ1-5; V gene: TRBV4-1; CDR3 protein: CASSQERNQPQHF
J gene: TRBJ1-2; V gene: TRBV29-1; CDR3 protein: CSVEAGGPLGYTF
J gene: TRBJ2-5; V gene: TRBV6-1; CDR3 protein: CASSETGETQYF
J gene: TRBJ2-3; V gene: TRBV4-2; CDR3 protein: CASSQQQTSGREDTQYF
J gene: TRBJ1-2; V gene: TRBV5-4; CDR3 protein: CASSLDSYGYTF
J gene: TRBJ2-6; V gene: TRBV4-1; CDR3 protein: CASSPRGAGANVLTF
J gene: TRBJ1-2; V gene: TRBV18; CDR3 protein: CASSPQGARSDGYTF
J gene: TRBJ1-1; V gene: TRBV9; CDR3 protein: CASSVSSSGQGFTEAFF
J gene: TRBJ2-3; V gene: TRBV6-1; CDR3 protein: CASTGSTDTQYF
J gene: TRBJ2-7; V gene: TRBV7-9; CDR3 protein: CASSLAASGGRYEQYF
J gene: TRBJ2-7; V gene: TRBV5-4; CDR3 protein: CASSLGTRSYEQYF
J gene: TRBJ1-2; V gene: TRBV28; CDR3 protein: CASSLRTDHYGYTF
J gene: TRBJ2-1; V gene: TRBV25-1; CDR3 protein: CASSSGDRGPYNEQFF
J gene: TRBJ2-7; V gene: TRBV7-8; CDR3 protein: CASSLSAGGTSYEQYF
J gene: TRBJ1-1; V gene: TRBV6-5; CDR3 protein: CASSHRGRTEAFF
J gene: TRBJ1-2; V gene: TRBV28; CDR3 protein: CASSLGTVNYTF
J gene: TRBJ2-7; V gene: TRBV6-1; CDR3 protein: CASSPRPNRGYEQYF
J gene: TRBJ2-1; V gene: TRBV7-3; CDR3 protein: CASSGPPYNEQFF
J gene: TRBJ2-7; V gene: TRBV7-9; CDR3 protein: CASSLGTGVTGEQYF